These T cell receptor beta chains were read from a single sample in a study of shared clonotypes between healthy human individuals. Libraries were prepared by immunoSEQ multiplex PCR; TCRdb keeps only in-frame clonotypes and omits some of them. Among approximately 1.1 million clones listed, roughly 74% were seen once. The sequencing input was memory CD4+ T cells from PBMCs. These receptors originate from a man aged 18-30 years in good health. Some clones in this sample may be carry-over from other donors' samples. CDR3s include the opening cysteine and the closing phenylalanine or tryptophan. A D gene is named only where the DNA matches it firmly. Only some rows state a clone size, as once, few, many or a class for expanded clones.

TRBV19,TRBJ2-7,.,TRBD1,CASSPTGTVEYEQYF,TGTGCCAGTAGCCCGACCGGGACAGTGGAATACGAGCAGTACTTC
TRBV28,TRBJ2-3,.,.,CASSLNRPSTDTQYF,TGTGCCAGCAGCCTCAATAGACCGTCCACAGATACGCAGTATTTT
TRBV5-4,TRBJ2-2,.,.,CASSLGGSTRGTGELFF,TGTGCCAGCAGCTTGGGAGGGTCCACCCGTGGCACCGGGGAGCTGTTTTTT
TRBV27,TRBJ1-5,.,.,CASSPQQVQPQHF,TGTGCCAGCAGTCCACAACAGGTCCAGCCCCAGCATTTT
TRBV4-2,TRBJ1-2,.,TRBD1,CASSVRTAGGDYGYTF,TGTGCCAGCAGCGTCCGGACGGCAGGGGGCGACTATGGCTACACCTTC
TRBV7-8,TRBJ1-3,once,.,CASSQNVDNTIYF,TGTGCCAGCAGCCAAAATGTAGACAACACCATATATTTT
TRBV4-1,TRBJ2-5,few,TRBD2,CASSQPEAGVGETQYF,TGCGCCAGCAGCCAACCCGAGGCGGGAGTGGGGGAGACCCAGTACTTC
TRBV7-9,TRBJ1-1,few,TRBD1,CASSPTRQGGNTEAFF,TGTGCCAGCAGCCCTACTCGACAGGGGGGGAACACTGAAGCTTTCTTT
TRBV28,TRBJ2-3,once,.,CASSRAGSRTDTQYF,TGTGCCAGTTCGCGAGCGGGTTCCCGCACAGATACGCAGTATTTT
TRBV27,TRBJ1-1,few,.,CASSLSGLSEAFF,TGTGCCAGCAGTTTATCGGGACTCTCTGAAGCTTTCTTT
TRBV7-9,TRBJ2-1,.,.,CASSLDQLATEQFF,TGTGCCAGCAGCTTAGATCAGCTAGCCACTGAGCAGTTCTTC
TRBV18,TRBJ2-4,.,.,CASSPPGAAKNIQYF,TGTGCCAGCTCACCACCGGGTGCGGCCAAAAACATTCAGTACTTC
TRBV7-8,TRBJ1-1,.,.,CASSTDRLIEAFF,TGTGCCAGCAGCACAGACAGGCTAATTGAAGCTTTCTTT
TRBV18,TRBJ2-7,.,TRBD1,CASSPGQGDIYEQYF,TGTGCCAGCTCACCCGGACAGGGGGATATCTACGAGCAGTACTTC
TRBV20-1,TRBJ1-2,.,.,CSARGWVGYTF,TGCAGTGCTAGAGGTTGGGTTGGCTACACCTTC
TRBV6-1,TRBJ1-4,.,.,CASQPGRANEKLFF,TGTGCCAGCCAGCCGGGCAGAGCTAATGAAAAACTGTTTTTT
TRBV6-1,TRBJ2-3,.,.,CASSEAAGEGADTQYF,TGTGCCAGCAGTGAAGCGGCGGGAGAGGGGGCAGATACGCAGTATTTT
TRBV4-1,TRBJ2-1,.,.,CASSQVRKNDEQFF,TGCGCCAGCAGCCAAGTTAGGAAGAACGATGAGCAGTTCTTC
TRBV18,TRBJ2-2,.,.,CASSPPRAGTGELFF,TGTGCCAGCTCACCACCCAGGGCGGGCACCGGGGAGCTGTTTTTT
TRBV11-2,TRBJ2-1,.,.,CASSPGTPADEQFF,TGTGCCAGCAGCCCTGGGACTCCTGCCGATGAGCAGTTCTTC
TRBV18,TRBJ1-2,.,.,CASSPPGLGDGYGYTF,TGTGCCAGCTCACCACCGGGCCTGGGGGATGGCTATGGCTACACCTTC
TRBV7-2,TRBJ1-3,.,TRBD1,CASSVPGQGAGNTIYF,TGTGCCAGCAGCGTACCGGGACAGGGGGCTGGAAACACCATATATTTT
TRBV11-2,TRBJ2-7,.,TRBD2,CASSLPRGGAEQYF,TGTGCCAGCAGCTTACCGCGGGGGGGAGCGGAGCAGTACTTC
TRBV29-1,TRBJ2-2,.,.,CSVLSENTGELFF,TGCAGCGTCCTTAGTGAAAACACCGGGGAGCTGTTTTTT
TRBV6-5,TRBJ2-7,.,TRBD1,CASSYPTRGQVNEQYF,TGTGCCAGCAGCTACCCGACGCGGGGACAGGTTAACGAGCAGTACTTC
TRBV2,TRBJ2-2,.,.,CASRLDVGELFF,TGTGCCAGCAGGCTAGATGTCGGGGAGCTGTTTTTT
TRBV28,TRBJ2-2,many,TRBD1,CASSQGARRTGELFF,TGTGCCAGCAGTCAGGGGGCGCGTCGCACCGGGGAGCTGTTTTTT
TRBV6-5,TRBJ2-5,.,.,CASSPRVSVETQYF,TGTGCCAGCAGCCCCAGGGTTTCAGTAGAGACCCAGTACTTC
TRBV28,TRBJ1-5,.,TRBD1,CASTLQDRGRNQPQHF,TGTGCCAGCACCTTACAGGACAGGGGGCGAAATCAGCCCCAGCATTTT
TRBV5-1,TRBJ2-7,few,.,CASSLGGASTYEQYF,TGCGCCAGCAGCTTGGGGGGGGCGAGCACCTACGAGCAGTACTTC
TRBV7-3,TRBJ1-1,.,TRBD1,CASSPQPLQGMNTEAFF,TGTGCCAGCAGCCCCCAGCCCTTACAGGGGATGAACACTGAAGCTTTCTTT
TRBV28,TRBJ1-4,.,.,CASREPTWRSEKLFF,TGTGCCAGCAGGGAACCAACCTGGCGGAGTGAAAAACTGTTTTTT
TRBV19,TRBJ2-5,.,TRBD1,CASTLGQGGETQYF,TGTGCCAGTACCCTTGGACAGGGTGGAGAGACCCAGTACTTC